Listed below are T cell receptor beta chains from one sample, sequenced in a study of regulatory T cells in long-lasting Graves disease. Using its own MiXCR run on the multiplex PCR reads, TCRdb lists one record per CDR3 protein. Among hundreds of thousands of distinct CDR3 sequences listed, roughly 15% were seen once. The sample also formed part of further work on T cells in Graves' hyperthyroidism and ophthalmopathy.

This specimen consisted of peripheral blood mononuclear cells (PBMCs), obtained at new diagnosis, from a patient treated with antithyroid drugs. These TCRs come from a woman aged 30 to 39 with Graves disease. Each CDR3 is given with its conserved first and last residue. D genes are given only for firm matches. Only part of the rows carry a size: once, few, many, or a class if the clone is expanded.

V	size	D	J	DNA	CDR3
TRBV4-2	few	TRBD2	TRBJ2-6	TGTGCCAGCAGCCAAGAGACTAGCGGCTCTGGGGCCAACGTCCTGACTTTC	CASSQETSGSGANVLTF
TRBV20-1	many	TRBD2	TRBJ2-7	TGCAGTGCGCTGGGTGTTAGCGGGAGACTGAACGAGCAGTACTTC	CSALGVSGRLNEQYF
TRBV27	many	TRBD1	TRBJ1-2	TGTGCCAGCTCATTTTCGGGACAGCACTATGGCTACACCTTC	CASSFSGQHYGYTF
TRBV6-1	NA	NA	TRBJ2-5	TGTGCCAGCAGCAGACAGGTCGGGAGGGAGACCCAGTACTTC	CASSRQVGRETQYF
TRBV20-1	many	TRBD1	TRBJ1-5	TGCAGTGCCCAGGGGGCCTGGGGTCAGCCCCAGCATTTT	CSAQGAWGQPQHF
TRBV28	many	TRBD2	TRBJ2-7	TGTGCCGTAGCGGGAGCCCTCTCCTACGAGCAGTACTTC	CAVAGALSYEQYF
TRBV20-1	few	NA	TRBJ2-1	TGCAGTGCTTCTAATTTAGTGGAAGGGGGAAATGAGCAGTTCTTC	CSASNLVEGGNEQFF
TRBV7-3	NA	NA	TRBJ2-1	TGTGCCAGCAGCTTAAAGGTGGTTGGGGATGAGCAGTTCTTC	CASSLKVVGDEQFF
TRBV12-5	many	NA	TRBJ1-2	TGTGCTAGTGGTTTGTCACCCCCGGGACTCCGGGGGCTTGGCTACACCTTC	CASGLSPPGLRGLGYTF
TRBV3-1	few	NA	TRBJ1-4	TGTGCCAGCAGCCGAAGGTTCGAGGAAAAACTGTTTTTT	CASSRRFEEKLFF
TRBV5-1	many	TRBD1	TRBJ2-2	TGCGCCAGCAGCTCGACAGGGGGGTACACCGGGGAGCTGTTTTTT	CASSSTGGYTGELFF
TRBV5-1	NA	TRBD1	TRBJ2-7	TGCGCCAGCAGCCCGGACAGGGGGAAATTTGAGCAGTACTTC	CASSPDRGKFEQYF
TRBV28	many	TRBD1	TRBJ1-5	TGTGCCAGCAGTTCCGGGACAGGCTATAGCAATCAGCCCCAGCATTTT	CASSSGTGYSNQPQHF
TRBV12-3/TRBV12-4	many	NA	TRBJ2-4	TGTGCCAGCAGCTCCCGGGGGGACAACCTGGGGAGCATTCAGTACTTC	CASSSRGDNLGSIQYF
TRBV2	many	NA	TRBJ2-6	TGTGCCAGCAGGGTGGATATAGGCTCTGGGGCCAACGTCCTGACTTTC	CASRVDIGSGANVLTF
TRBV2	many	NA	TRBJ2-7	TGTGCCAGCACTCTTAGCTCCTACGAGCAGTACTTC	CASTLSSYEQYF
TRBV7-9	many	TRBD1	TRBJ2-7	TGTGCCAGCAGCACCACGGGACAGGGCGTCTACGAGCAGTACTTC	CASSTTGQGVYEQYF
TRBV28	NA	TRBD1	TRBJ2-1	TGTGCCAGCAGCAGCGACCGGGACAGGGCGTTCAGTGAGCAGTTCTTC	CASSSDRDRAFSEQFF
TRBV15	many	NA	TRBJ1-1	TGTGCCACCAGCAGAGAGTATTCGTCTATGAACACTGAAGCTTTCTTT	CATSREYSSMNTEAFF
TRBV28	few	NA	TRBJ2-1	TGTGCCAGCAGGCCGGGCCGGTCTTCCTACAATGAGCAGTTCTTC	CASRPGRSSYNEQFF
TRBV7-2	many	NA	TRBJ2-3	TGTGCCAGCAGCCCCACTCTAATCACAGATACGCAGTATTTT	CASSPTLITDTQYF
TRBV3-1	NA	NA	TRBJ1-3	TGTGCCAGCAGCCAAGATACGGCAGGGTATTCTGGAAACACCATATATTTT	CASSQDTAGYSGNTIYF
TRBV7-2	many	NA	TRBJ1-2	TGTGCCAGCAGCCAAGACAGGAACTCCTATGGCTACACCTTC	CASSQDRNSYGYTF
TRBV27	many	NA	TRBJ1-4	TGTGCCAGCGGTTTTGGGGCTCATAATGAAAAACTGTTTTTT	CASGFGAHNEKLFF
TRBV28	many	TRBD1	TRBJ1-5	TGTGCCAGCAGGGCAGGGACAGGGGTTTATAGCAATCAGCCCCAGCATTTT	CASRAGTGVYSNQPQHF
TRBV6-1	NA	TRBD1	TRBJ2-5	TGTGCCAGCAGAGACGTGTTTGGGACAGAGGCGTCGGGGACCCAGTACTTC	CASRDVFGTEASGTQYF
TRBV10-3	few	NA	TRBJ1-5	TGTGCCACGGGGGGAGGTAGCAATCAGCCCCAGCATTTT	CATGGGSNQPQHF
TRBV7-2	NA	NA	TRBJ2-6	TGTGCCAGCACCCTCGGGGTTGGGGCTGGGGCCAACGTCCTGACTTTC	CASTLGVGAGANVLTF
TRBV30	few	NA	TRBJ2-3	TGTGCCTGGAGTGGGGGCGCATACGTGACGCAGTATTTT	CAWSGGAYVTQYF
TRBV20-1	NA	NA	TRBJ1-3	TGCAGTGCCCAACACGGGACGGAGAACACCATATATTTT	CSAQHGTENTIYF
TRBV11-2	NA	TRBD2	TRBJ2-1	TGTGCCAGCAGCTCAAGGACTAGCGGGACCCAACCGAAGAGCTCCTACAATGAGCAGTTCTTC	CASSSRTSGTQPKSSYNEQFF
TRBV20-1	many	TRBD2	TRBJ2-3	TGCAGTGCTAGAGGAGGAATAGCGGGAGGCAAAGATACGCAGTATTTT	CSARGGIAGGKDTQYF
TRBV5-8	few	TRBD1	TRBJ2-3	TGTGCCAGCAGCTTCACAGGGGAAGCAGATACGCAGTATTTT	CASSFTGEADTQYF
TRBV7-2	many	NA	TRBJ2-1	TGTGCCAGCAGCTCCGGGACGCTCGTAAGCTCCTACAATGAGCAGTTCTTC	CASSSGTLVSSYNEQFF
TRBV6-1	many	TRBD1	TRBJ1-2	TGTGCCAGCAGCCCGACAGGGGAGGCTGGCTACACCTTC	CASSPTGEAGYTF
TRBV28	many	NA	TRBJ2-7	TGTGCCAGCAGTTCCCCCGCAGGGGTGAACTACGAGCAGTACTTC	CASSSPAGVNYEQYF
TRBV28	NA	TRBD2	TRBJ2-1	TGTGCCAGCAGTCCCGGGACTAGCGGGAGTAGCTCCTACAATGAGCAGTTCTTC	CASSPGTSGSSSYNEQFF
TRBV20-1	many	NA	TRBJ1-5	TGCAGTGCTAGATTAACGGTGGGACAGCCCCAGCATTTT	CSARLTVGQPQHF
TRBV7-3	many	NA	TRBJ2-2	TGTGCCAGCAGCTTGATTGGAGCCGGGGAGCTGTTTTTT	CASSLIGAGELFF
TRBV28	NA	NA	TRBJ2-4	TGTGCCAGCAGGCACGGGACGGTAAACATTCAGTACTTC	CASRHGTVNIQYF
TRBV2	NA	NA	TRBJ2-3	TGTGTCAGCAGTCCCAACAGGGATTTAGGTGAAAGTTGGGTCACAGATACGCAGTATTTT	CVSSPNRDLGESWVTDTQYF
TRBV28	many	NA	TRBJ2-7	TGTGCCAGCAGTTTCTTCCAGGCAGTTACCTACGAGCAGTACTTC	CASSFFQAVTYEQYF
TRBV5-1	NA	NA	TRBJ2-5	TGCGCCTCGGCCCGGGAAGAGACCCAGTACTTC	CASAREETQYF
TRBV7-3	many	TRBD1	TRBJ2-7	TGTGCCAGCAGCTTCAACGGACAGGGCATAGGCGAGCAGTACTTC	CASSFNGQGIGEQYF
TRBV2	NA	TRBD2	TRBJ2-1	TGTGCCAGCAGCGCTAGCGGGGAGACCTACAATGAGCAGTTCTTC	CASSASGETYNEQFF
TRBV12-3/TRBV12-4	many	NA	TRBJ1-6	TGTGCCAGCAGCCCCCTTGGGGGACGGGATTCACCCCTCCACTTT	CASSPLGGRDSPLHF
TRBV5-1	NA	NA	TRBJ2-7	TGTGCCAGCAGCTTAGGTCCGTTGAAATACGAGCAGTACTTC	CASSLGPLKYEQYF
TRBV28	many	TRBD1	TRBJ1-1	TGTGCCAGCAGTACACAGGGGCTCCACACTGAAGCTTTCTTT	CASSTQGLHTEAFF
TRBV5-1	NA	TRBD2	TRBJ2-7	TGCACCAGCAGCTTGTTTACTAGCGGCAAACCACCGGGCTACGAGCAGTACTTC	CTSSLFTSGKPPGYEQYF
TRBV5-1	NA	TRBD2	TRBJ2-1	TGCGCCAGCAGCTTGGCGAGGAGGCTAGCGGCCAACCCTTACAATGAGCAGTTCTTC	CASSLARRLAANPYNEQFF
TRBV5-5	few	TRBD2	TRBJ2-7	TGTGCCAGCACCTTGACTAGCGACTCCTACGAGCAGTACTTC	CASTLTSDSYEQYF
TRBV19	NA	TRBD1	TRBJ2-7	TGTGCCAGTAGTGAACAGGGGACCTCCTACGAGCAGTACTTC	CASSEQGTSYEQYF
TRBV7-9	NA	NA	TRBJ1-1	TGTGCCAGCAGCGCGTCAGGGATGAACACTGAAGCTTTCTTT	CASSASGMNTEAFF
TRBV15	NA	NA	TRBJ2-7	TGTGCCACCAGTAGCGGCTATCTCCTCGAGCAGTACTTC	CATSSGYLLEQYF
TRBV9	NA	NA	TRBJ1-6	TGTGCCAGCAGCTTCCAAACTAATTCACCCCTCCACTTT	CASSFQTNSPLHF